This T cell receptor (beta chain) was obtained from a study of shared clonotypes between healthy human individuals. The assay was immunoSEQ multiplex PCR, and TCRdb's table has in-frame clones only and misses some. This repertoire shows roughly 600,000 clones, more than 95% found once; its top ten account for less than 0.35%. The naive CD8 subset, CD45RO-negative cells positively selected for CCR7, excluded terminally differentiated effector memory CD45RA+ cells. Trimming stripped 1 base from V and 1 base from J, with 14 bases between. The CDR3 extends over 16 amino acids. The germline CDR1 and CDR2 sequences are SGHVS and FQNEAQ.

This TCR was sampled from a man aged 30 to 39 in good health. Sequenced sample: naive CD8+ T cells sorted from blood. The rearrangement links TRBV7-8 to TRBJ2-7; D tentatively fits TRBD1 or TRBD2 (5 bases each). This chain's CDR3 is CASSLGGTIWSYEQYF. Written as DNA, the CDR3 is TGTGCCAGCAGCTTAGGGGGGACCATATGGTCCTACGAGCAGTACTTC.